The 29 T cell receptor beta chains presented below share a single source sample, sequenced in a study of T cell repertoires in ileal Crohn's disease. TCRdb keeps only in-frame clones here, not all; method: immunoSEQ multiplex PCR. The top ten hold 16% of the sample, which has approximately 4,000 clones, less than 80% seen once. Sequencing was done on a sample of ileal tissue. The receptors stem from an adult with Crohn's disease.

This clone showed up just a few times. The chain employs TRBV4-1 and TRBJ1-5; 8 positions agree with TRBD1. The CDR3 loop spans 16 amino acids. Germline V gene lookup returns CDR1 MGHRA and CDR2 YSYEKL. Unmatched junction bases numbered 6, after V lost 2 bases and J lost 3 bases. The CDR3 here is CASSQPGQDLNQPQHF. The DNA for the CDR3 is TGCGCCAGCAGCCAACCGGGACAGGATCTCAATCAGCCCCAGCATTTT.

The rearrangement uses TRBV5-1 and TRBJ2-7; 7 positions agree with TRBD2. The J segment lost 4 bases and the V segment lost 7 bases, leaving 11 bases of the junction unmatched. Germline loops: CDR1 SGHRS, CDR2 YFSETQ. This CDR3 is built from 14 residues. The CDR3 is CASFSGGSKYEQYF. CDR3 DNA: TGCGCCAGCTTCTCGGGGGGAAGTAAGTACGAGCAGTACTTC.

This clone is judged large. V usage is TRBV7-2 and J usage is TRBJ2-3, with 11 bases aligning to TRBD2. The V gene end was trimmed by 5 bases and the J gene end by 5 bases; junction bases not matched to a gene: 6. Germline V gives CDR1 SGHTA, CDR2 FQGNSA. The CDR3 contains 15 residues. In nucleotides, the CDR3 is TGTGCCAGCAGCCAACTAGCGGGGGAGGTAGATACGCAGTATTTT. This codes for CASSQLAGEVDTQYF.

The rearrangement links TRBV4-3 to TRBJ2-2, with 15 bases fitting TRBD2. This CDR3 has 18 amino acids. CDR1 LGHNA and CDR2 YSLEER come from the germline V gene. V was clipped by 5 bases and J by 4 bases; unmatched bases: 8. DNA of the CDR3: TGCGCCAGCAGCTCCCGGACTAGCGGGGGGGCGGGCACCGGGGAGCTGTTTTTT. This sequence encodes CASSSRTSGGAGTGELFF.

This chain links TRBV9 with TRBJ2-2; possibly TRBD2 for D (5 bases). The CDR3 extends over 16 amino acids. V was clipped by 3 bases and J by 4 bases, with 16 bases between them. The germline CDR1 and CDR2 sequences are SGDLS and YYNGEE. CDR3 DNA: TGTGCCAGCAGCGCCCGAGGACTCACTCTCACCGGGGAGCTGTTTTTT. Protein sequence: CASSARGLTLTGELFF.

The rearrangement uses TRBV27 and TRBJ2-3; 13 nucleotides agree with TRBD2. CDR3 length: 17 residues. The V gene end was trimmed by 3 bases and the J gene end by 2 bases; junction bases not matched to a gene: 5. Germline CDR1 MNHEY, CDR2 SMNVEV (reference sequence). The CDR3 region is CASSFKTSGGATDTQYF. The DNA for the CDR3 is TGTGCCAGCAGTTTCAAAACTAGCGGGGGGGCCACAGATACGCAGTATTTT.

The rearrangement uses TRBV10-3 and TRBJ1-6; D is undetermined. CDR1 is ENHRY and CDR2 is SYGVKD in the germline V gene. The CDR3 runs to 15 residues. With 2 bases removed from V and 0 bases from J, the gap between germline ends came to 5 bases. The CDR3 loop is CAISETSSYNSPLHF. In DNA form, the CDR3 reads TGTGCCATCAGTGAGACGAGCTCCTATAATTCACCCCTCCACTTT.

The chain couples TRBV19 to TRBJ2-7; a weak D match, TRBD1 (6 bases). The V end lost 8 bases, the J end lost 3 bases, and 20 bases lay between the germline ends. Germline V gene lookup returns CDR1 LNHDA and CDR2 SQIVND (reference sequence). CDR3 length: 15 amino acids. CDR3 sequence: CASSIRTADLYEQYF. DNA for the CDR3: TGTGCCAGTTCGATTCGGACAGCTGACCTCTACGAGCAGTACTTC.

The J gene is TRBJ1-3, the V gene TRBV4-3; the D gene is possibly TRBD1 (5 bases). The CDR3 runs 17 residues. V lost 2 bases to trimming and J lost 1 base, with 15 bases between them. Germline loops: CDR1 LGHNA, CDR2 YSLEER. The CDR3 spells CASSQTSTGKSGNTIYF. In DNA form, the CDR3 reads TGCGCCAGCAGCCAAACGTCAACAGGAAAATCTGGAAACACCATATATTTT.

The CDR3 nucleotides read TGTGCCAGCAGTGTTGCACAGGGATTGGGGGAGCAGTACTTC. It codes for CASSVAQGLGEQYF. The chain combines TRBV27 with TRBJ2-7; the D gene is possibly TRBD1 (6 bases). Looked up from germline, CDR1 is MNHEY and CDR2 is SMNVEV (reference sequence). CDR3 length: 14 residues. V lost 5 bases to trimming and J lost 7 bases, with 18 bases between them.

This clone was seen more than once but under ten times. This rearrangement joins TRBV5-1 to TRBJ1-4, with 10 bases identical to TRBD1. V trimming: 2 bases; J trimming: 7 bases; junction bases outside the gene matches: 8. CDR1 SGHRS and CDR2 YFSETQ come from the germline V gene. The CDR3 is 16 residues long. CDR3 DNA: TGCGCCAGCAGCTTAGATCCGGGACAGGGGACTGAAAAACTGTTTTTT. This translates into CASSLDPGQGTEKLFF.

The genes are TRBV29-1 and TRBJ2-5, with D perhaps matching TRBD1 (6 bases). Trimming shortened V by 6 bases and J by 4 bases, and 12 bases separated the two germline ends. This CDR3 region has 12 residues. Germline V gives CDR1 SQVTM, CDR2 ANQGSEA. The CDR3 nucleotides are TGCAGCGTGTCCAGAGGGGGAGAGACCCAGTACTTC. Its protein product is CSVSRGGETQYF.

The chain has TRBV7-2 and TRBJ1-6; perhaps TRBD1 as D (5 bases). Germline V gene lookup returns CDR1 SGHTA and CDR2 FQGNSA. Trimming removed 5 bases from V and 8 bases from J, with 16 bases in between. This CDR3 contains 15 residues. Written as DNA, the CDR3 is TGTGCCAGCAGCCCCTCGGGGGGGGTGGATTCACCCCTCCACTTT. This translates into CASSPSGGVDSPLHF.

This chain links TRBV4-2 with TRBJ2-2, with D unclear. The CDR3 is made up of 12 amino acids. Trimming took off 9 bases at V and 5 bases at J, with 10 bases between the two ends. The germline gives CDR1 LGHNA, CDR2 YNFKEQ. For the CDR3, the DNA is TGTGCCAGTTTTAGTGGTACCGGGGAGCTGTTTTTT. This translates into CASFSGTGELFF.

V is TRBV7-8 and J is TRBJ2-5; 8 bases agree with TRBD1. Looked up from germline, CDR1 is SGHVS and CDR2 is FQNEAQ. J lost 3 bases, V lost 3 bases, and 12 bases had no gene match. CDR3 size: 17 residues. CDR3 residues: CASSFVSPGQVEETQYF. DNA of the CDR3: TGTGCCAGCAGCTTCGTCTCCCCGGGACAGGTGGAAGAGACCCAGTACTTC. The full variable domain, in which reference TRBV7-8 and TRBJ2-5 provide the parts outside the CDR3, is GAGVSQSPRYKVAKRGQDVALRCDPISGHVSLFWYQQALGQGPEFLTYFQNEAQLDKSGLPSDRFFAERPEGSVSTLKIQRTQQEDSAVYLCASSFVSPGQVEETQYFGPGTRLLVL.

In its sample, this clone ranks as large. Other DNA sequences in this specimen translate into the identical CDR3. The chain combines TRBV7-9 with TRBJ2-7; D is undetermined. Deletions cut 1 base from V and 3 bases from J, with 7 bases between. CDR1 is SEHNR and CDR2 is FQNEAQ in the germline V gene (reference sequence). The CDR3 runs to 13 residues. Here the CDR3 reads CASSLELRYEQYF. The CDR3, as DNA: TGTGCCAGCAGCTTAGAGCTCCGCTACGAGCAGTACTTC.

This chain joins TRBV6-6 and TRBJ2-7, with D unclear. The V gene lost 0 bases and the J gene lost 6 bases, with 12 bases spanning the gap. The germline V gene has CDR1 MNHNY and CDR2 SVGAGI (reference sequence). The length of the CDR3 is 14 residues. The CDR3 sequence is CASSYSLDTPEQYF. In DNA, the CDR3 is TGTGCCAGCAGTTACTCTTTAGACACCCCCGAGCAGTACTTC.

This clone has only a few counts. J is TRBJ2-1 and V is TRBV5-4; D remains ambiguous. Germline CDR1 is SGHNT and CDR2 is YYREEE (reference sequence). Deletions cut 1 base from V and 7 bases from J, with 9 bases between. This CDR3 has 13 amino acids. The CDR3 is CASSLSGWNEQFF. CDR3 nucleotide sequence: TGTGCCAGCAGCTTGTCCGGGTGGAATGAGCAGTTCTTC.

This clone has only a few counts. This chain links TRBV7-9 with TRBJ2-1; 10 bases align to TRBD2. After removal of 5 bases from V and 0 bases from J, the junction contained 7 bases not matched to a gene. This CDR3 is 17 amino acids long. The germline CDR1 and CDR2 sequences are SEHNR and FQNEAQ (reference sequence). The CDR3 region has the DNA TGTGCCAGCAGCCCTCGACTAGCGGGCGACTCCTACAATGAGCAGTTCTTC. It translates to CASSPRLAGDSYNEQFF.

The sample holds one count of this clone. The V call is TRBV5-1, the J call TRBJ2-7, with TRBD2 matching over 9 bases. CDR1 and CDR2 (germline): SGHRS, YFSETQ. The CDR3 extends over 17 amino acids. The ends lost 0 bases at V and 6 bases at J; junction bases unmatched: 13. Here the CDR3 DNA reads TGCGCCAGCAGCTTGGAGGTAGCGGGGGCCTTTAAAGGCGAGCAGTACTTC. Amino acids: CASSLEVAGAFKGEQYF.

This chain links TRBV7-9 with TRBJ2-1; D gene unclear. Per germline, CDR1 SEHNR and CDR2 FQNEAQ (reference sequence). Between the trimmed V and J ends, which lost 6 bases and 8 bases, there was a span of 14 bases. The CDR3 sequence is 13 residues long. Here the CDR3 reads CASRPTAVDEQFF. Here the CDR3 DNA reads TGTGCCAGCAGGCCCACGGCGGTTGATGAGCAGTTCTTC.

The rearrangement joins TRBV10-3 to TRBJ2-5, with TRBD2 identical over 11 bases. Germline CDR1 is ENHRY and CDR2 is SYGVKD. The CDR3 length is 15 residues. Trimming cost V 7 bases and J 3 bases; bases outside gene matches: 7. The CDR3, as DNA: TGTGCCATCACCGGGACTAGCGGACCAAAAGAGACCCAGTACTTC. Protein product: CAITGTSGPKETQYF.

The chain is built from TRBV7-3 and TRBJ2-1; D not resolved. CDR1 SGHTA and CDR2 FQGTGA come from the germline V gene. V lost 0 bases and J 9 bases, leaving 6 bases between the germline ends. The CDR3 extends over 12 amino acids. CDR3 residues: CASSLTIGEQFF. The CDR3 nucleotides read TGTGCCAGCAGCTTAACTATCGGTGAGCAGTTCTTC.

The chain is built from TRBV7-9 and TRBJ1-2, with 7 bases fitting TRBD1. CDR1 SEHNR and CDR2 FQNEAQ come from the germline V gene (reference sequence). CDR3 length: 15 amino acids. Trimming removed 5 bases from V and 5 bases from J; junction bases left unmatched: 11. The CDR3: CASSPRGQGRYGYTF. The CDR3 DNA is TGTGCCAGCAGCCCTAGGGGGCAGGGTAGATATGGCTACACCTTC.

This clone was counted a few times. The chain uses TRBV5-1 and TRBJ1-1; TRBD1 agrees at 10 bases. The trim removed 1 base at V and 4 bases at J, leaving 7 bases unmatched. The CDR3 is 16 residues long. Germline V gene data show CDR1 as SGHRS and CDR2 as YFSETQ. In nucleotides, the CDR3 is TGCGCCAGCAGCTTGTCCGTGGGACAGGGGTCCACTGAAGCTTTCTTT. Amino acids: CASSLSVGQGSTEAFF.

CDR3 in DNA: TGTGCCAGCAGTAAGAACGTGGAGGAGACCCAGTACTTC. Its protein product is CASSKNVEETQYF. The chain links TRBV2 to TRBJ2-5; D gene unclear. Germline-derived CDR1 and CDR2 are SNHLY and FYNNEI. CDR3 length: 13 amino acids. The V end lost 5 bases, the J end lost 5 bases, and 12 bases lay between the germline ends.

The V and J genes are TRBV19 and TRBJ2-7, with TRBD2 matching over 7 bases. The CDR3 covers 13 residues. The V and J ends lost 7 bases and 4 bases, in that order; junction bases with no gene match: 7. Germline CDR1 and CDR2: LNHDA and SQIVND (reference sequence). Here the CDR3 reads CASKKGAGYEQYF. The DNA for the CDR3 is TGTGCCAGTAAGAAAGGAGCGGGATACGAGCAGTACTTC.

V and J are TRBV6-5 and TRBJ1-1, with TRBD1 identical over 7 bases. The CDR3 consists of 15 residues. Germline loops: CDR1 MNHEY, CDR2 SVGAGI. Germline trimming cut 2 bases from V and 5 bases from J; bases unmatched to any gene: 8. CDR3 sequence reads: CASSYLRTGGTEAFF. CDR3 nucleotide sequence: TGTGCCAGCAGTTACCTCCGGACAGGCGGGACTGAAGCTTTCTTT.

CDR3 protein: CASSPPGGGYGYTF. CDR3 coding DNA: TGCGCCAGCAGCCCCCCGGGGGGCGGCTATGGCTACACCTTC. The rearrangement uses TRBV5-1 and TRBJ1-2, with D perhaps matching TRBD1 (6 bases). Germline lookup yields CDR1 SGHRS and CDR2 YFSETQ. The V gene lost 4 bases and the J gene lost 4 bases, with 14 bases spanning the gap. The CDR3 consists of 14 residues.